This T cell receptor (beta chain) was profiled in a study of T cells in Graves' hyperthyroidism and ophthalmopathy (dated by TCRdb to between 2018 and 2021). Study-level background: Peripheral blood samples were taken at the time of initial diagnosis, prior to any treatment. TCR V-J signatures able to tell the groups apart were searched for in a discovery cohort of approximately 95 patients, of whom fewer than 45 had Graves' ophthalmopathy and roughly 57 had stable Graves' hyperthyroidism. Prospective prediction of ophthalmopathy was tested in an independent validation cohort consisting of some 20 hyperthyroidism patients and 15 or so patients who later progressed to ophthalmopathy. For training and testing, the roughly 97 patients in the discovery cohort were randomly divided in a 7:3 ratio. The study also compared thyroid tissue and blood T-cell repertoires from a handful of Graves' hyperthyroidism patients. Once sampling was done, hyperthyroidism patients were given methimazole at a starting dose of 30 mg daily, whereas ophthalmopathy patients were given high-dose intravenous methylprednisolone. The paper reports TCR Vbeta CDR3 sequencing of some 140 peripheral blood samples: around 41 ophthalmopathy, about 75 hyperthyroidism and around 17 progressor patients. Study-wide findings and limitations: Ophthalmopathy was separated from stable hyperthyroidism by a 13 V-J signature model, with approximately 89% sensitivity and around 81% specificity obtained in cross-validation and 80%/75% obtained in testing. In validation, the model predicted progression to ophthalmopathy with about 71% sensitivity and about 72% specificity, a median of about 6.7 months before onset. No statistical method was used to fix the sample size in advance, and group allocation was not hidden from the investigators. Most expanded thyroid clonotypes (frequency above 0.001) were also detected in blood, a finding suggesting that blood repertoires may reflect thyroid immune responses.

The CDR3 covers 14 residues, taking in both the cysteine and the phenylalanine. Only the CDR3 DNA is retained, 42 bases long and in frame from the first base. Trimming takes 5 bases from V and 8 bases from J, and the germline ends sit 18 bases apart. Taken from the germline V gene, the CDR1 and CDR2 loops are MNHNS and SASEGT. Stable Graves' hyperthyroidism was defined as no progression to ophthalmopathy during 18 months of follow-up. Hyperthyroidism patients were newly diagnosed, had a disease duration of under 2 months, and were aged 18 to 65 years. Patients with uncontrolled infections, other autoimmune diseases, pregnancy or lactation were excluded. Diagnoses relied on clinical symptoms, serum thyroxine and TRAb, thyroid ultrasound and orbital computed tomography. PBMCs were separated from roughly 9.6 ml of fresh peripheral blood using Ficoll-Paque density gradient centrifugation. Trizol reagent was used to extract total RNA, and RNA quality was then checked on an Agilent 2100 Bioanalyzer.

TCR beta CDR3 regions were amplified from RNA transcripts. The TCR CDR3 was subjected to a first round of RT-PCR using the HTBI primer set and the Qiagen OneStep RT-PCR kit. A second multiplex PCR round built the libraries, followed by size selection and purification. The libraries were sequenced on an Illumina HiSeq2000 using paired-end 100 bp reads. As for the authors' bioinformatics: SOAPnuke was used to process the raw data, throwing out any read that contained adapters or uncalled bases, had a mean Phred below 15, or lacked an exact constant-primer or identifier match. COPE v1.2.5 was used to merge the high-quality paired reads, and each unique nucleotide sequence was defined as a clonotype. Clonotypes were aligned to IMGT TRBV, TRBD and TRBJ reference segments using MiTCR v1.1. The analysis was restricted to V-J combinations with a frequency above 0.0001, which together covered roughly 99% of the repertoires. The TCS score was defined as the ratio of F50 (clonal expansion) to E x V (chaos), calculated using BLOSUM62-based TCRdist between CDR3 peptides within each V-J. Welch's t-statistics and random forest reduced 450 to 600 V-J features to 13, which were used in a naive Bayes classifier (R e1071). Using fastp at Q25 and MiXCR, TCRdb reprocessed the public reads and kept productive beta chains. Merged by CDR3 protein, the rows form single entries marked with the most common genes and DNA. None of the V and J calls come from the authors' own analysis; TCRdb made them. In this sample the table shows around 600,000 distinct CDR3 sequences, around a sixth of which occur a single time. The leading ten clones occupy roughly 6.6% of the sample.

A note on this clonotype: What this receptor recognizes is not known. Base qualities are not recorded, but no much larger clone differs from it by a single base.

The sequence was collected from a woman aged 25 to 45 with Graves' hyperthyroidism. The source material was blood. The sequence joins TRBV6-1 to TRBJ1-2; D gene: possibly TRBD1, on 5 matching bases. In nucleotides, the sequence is TGTGCCAGCAGTTTGACCGGGACCAAGTTAGGCTACACCTTC. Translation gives CASSLTGTKLGYTF.